This is a list of T cell receptor beta chains from one sample in a study of Graves' ophthalmopathy and Graves' hyperthyroidism. TCRdb called the multiplex PCR reads again in MiXCR, with one record for every CDR3 protein. The sample records more than 150,000 distinct CDR3 sequences, roughly 37% being singletons. The sequencing input was peripheral blood. Receptors originate from a woman aged 40 to 55 with Graves' ophthalmopathy. The CDR3 runs from the conserved cysteine through the conserved F or W. Each record gives: J gene, CDR3 length, clone size, D gene, V gene, CDR3 DNA, CDR3 protein. D genes are given only for firm matches. Clone sizes are given selectively: once, few, many, or a class where the clone is expanded.

J gene: TRBJ2-7
CDR3 length: 13
clone size: NA
D gene: NA
V gene: TRBV20-1
CDR3 DNA: TGCAGTGCCGACGGGGGGCGGGGTAAGGAGCAGTACTTC
CDR3 protein: CSADGGRGKEQYF

J gene: TRBJ2-2
CDR3 length: 13
clone size: many
D gene: NA
V gene: TRBV30
CDR3 DNA: TGTGCCTGGACCCCCGGCCTCACCGGGGAGCTGTTTTTT
CDR3 protein: CAWTPGLTGELFF

J gene: TRBJ1-1
CDR3 length: 14
clone size: many
D gene: NA
V gene: TRBV28
CDR3 DNA: TGTGCCAGCAGTAGAGGACAGAGGAACACTGAAGCTTTCTTT
CDR3 protein: CASSRGQRNTEAFF

J gene: TRBJ2-5
CDR3 length: 12
clone size: NA
D gene: NA
V gene: TRBV7-9
CDR3 DNA: TGTGCCAGCAGCTTAAGGATTGGGACCCAGTACTTC
CDR3 protein: CASSLRIGTQYF

J gene: TRBJ1-1
CDR3 length: 13
clone size: many
D gene: TRBD1
V gene: TRBV19
CDR3 DNA: TGTGCCACCACAGGGGGGGGGAGCACTGAAGCTTTCTTT
CDR3 protein: CATTGGGSTEAFF

J gene: TRBJ2-2
CDR3 length: 11
clone size: many
D gene: NA
V gene: TRBV19
CDR3 DNA: TGTGCCACTTGGAACACCGGGGAGCTGTTTTTT
CDR3 protein: CATWNTGELFF

J gene: TRBJ2-6
CDR3 length: 16
clone size: many
D gene: NA
V gene: TRBV7-3
CDR3 DNA: TGTGCCAGCAGCTTATCGGAATTAGCTGGGGCCAACGTCCTGACTTTC
CDR3 protein: CASSLSELAGANVLTF

J gene: TRBJ1-1
CDR3 length: 15
clone size: many
D gene: NA
V gene: TRBV5-1
CDR3 DNA: TGCGCCAGCAGCATGGGCACAGGTCTGTACACTGAAGCTTTCTTT
CDR3 protein: CASSMGTGLYTEAFF

J gene: TRBJ1-5
CDR3 length: 19
clone size: NA
D gene: TRBD1
V gene: TRBV6-2/TRBV6-3
CDR3 DNA: TGTGCCAGCAGCAGACCCGGGACAGGGGGGTTTAGTAGCAATCAGCCCCAGCATTTT
CDR3 protein: CASSRPGTGGFSSNQPQHF

J gene: TRBJ1-1
CDR3 length: 14
clone size: few
D gene: NA
V gene: TRBV12-3/TRBV12-4
CDR3 DNA: TGTGCCAGCAGTTTAGGCTTGATGAACACTGAAGCTTTCTTT
CDR3 protein: CASSLGLMNTEAFF

J gene: TRBJ2-7
CDR3 length: 13
clone size: NA
D gene: TRBD1
V gene: TRBV11-2
CDR3 DNA: TGTGCCAGCAGCGAGACAGGGGGGGACGAGCAGTACTTC
CDR3 protein: CASSETGGDEQYF

J gene: TRBJ2-7
CDR3 length: 14
clone size: NA
D gene: NA
V gene: TRBV29-1
CDR3 DNA: TGCAGCGTTGGAAACGGTGGTATTGATGGCGAGCAGTACTTC
CDR3 protein: CSVGNGGIDGEQYF

J gene: TRBJ2-7
CDR3 length: 12
clone size: many
D gene: NA
V gene: TRBV5-1
CDR3 DNA: TGCGCCAGCAGCTTTTACTCCTACGAGCAGTACTTC
CDR3 protein: CASSFYSYEQYF

J gene: TRBJ1-2
CDR3 length: 14
clone size: many
D gene: TRBD1
V gene: TRBV10-3
CDR3 DNA: TGTGCCATCACCCCGGGACAGGGGGATTATGGCTACACCTTC
CDR3 protein: CAITPGQGDYGYTF

J gene: TRBJ1-1
CDR3 length: 13
clone size: NA
D gene: NA
V gene: TRBV28
CDR3 DNA: TGTGCCACCCTCGCTCATGGACAGAACGAAGCTTTCTTT
CDR3 protein: CATLAHGQNEAFF

J gene: TRBJ2-2
CDR3 length: 12
clone size: few
D gene: NA
V gene: TRBV30
CDR3 DNA: TGTGCCTGGAGTGTGCAAATCGGGGAGCTGTTTTTT
CDR3 protein: CAWSVQIGELFF

J gene: TRBJ2-5
CDR3 length: 15
clone size: many
D gene: TRBD2
V gene: TRBV2
CDR3 DNA: TGTGCCAGCAGTCTGGAGCGGGGTTCGTCTGAGACCCAGTACTTC
CDR3 protein: CASSLERGSSETQYF

J gene: TRBJ1-1
CDR3 length: 14
clone size: many
D gene: TRBD1
V gene: TRBV19
CDR3 DNA: TGTGCCAGTAGTATGGACAGGGGCGTAACTGAAGCTTTCTTT
CDR3 protein: CASSMDRGVTEAFF

J gene: TRBJ1-5
CDR3 length: 15
clone size: many
D gene: TRBD1
V gene: TRBV10-2
CDR3 DNA: TGCGCCAGCAGTGAGTCCGGACAGGGCAATCAGCCCCAGCATTTT
CDR3 protein: CASSESGQGNQPQHF

J gene: TRBJ2-3
CDR3 length: 15
clone size: many
D gene: NA
V gene: TRBV11-1
CDR3 DNA: TGTGCCAGCAGCTTCGGAGGACTACCGGGACATACGCAGTATTTT
CDR3 protein: CASSFGGLPGHTQYF

J gene: TRBJ2-7
CDR3 length: 13
clone size: NA
D gene: NA
V gene: TRBV7-8
CDR3 DNA: TGTGCCAGCAGCGACAGGTTTTCCTTCGAGCAGTACTTC
CDR3 protein: CASSDRFSFEQYF

J gene: TRBJ2-7
CDR3 length: 15
clone size: few
D gene: NA
V gene: TRBV6-1
CDR3 DNA: TGTGCCAGCAGTGAACCTCCCGCGGGTTCCTACGAGCAGTACTTC
CDR3 protein: CASSEPPAGSYEQYF